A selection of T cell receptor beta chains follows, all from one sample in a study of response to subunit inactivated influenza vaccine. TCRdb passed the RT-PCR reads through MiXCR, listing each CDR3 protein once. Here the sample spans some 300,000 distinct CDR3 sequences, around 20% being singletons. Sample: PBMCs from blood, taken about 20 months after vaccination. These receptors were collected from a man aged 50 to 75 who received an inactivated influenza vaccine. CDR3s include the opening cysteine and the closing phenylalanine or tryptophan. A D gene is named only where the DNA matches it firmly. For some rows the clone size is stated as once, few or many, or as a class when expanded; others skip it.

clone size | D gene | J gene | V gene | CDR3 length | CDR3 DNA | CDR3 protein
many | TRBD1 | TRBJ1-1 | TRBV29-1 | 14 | TGCAGTTTTACTTACAGGGGGCGAGGCACTGAAGCTTTCTTT | CSFTYRGRGTEAFF
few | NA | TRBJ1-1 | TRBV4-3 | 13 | TGCGCCAGCAGCCTAACCACACGCACTGAAGCTTTCTTT | CASSLTTRTEAFF
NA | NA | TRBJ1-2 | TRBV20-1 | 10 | TGCAGTGCTAGAGAACCGGGACTGACCTTC | CSAREPGLTF
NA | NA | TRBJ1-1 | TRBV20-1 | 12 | TGCAGTGCTAGAGAGGGGGCCACTGAAGCTTTCTTT | CSAREGATEAFF
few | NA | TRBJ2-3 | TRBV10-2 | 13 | TGCGCCAGCACCCCGCCATGGTCAGATACGCAGTATTTT | CASTPPWSDTQYF
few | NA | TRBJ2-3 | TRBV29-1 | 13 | TGCAGCGTAGACCAGACCTCCCCAGATACGCAGTATTTT | CSVDQTSPDTQYF
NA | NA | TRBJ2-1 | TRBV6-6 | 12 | TGTGCCAGCAGTTACGCTAGCGCTGAGCAGTTCTTC | CASSYASAEQFF
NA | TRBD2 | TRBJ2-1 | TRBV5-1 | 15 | TGCGCCAGCAGATTAGCGGGGGGGCCTCACAATGAGCAGTTCTTC | CASRLAGGPHNEQFF
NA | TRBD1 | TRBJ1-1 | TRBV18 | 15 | TGTGCCAGCTCACCGGCTCAGGGGGCCAACACTGAAGCTTTCTTT | CASSPAQGANTEAFF
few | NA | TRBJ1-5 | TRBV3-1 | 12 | TGTGCCAGCAGCCAAGGTACTCAGCCCCAGCATTTT | CASSQGTQPQHF
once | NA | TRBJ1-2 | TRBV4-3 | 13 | TGCGCCAGCAGCCAAGTCGAGGGATATGGCTACACCTTC | CASSQVEGYGYTF
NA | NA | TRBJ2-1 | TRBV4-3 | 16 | TGCGCCAGCAGCCAAGGGAACAGATTCTCCTACAATGAGCAGTTCTTC | CASSQGNRFSYNEQFF
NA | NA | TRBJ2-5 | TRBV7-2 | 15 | TGTGCCAGCAGCCCAACTGGGGCCGGGTTGGAGACCCAGTACTTC | CASSPTGAGLETQYF
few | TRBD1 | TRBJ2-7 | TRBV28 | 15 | TGTGCCAGCAGTTTATATAACAGGGGGCTTTACGAGCAGTACTTC | CASSLYNRGLYEQYF
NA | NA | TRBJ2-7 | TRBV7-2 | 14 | TGTGCCAGCAGCTTAGTGGGACACAACTACGAGCAGTACTTC | CASSLVGHNYEQYF
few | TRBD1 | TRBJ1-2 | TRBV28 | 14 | TGTGCCAGCAGTTTTGGCGCAGGGGGCTATGGCTACACCTTC | CASSFGAGGYGYTF
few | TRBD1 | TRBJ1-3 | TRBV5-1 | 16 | TGCGCCAGCAGCCCCCAGGCAGGGGGCGGTGGAAACACCATATATTTT | CASSPQAGGGGNTIYF
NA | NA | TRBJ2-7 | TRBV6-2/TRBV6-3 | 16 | TGTGCCAGCAGTTACAGCCTAGCTCGACAAACTTACGAGCAGTACTTC | CASSYSLARQTYEQYF
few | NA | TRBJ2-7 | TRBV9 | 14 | TGTGCCAGCAGCCCAGGCCTCCGGGCGGGAGAGCAGTACTTC | CASSPGLRAGEQYF
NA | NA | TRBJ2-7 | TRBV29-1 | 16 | TGCAGCGTTGCCCGGCGGGAGAGACAGGGAACCTACGAGCAGTACTTC | CSVARRERQGTYEQYF
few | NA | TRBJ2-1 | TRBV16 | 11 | TGTGCCAGCAGCCCGAACAATGAGCAGTTCTTC | CASSPNNEQFF
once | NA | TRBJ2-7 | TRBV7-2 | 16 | TGTGCCAGCAGCTTAGTACCGGGCGGCACCCTCTACGAGCAGTACTTC | CASSLVPGGTLYEQYF
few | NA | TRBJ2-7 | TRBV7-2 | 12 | TGTGCCAGCAGCTCCAAATTGGGTGAGCAGTACTTC | CASSSKLGEQYF
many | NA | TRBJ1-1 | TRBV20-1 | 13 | TGCAGTGCTAGTCGGCAGCGGAACACTGAAGCTTTCTTT | CSASRQRNTEAFF
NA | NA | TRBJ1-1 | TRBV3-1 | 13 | TGTGCCAGCAGCCAAGTAGGGCCTAGTGAAGCTTTCTTT | CASSQVGPSEAFF
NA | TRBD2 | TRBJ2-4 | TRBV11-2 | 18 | TGTGCCAGCAGCGACGGACTAGCGGGAGACAAATACGAAAACATTCAGTACTTC | CASSDGLAGDKYENIQYF
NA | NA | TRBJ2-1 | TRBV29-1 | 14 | TGCAGCGTTGAACGCAGGAGCTCCTACAATGAGCAGTTCTTC | CSVERRSSYNEQFF
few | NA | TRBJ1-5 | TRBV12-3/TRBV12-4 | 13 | TGTGCCAGCAGTTCGGCAGGGTTCCAGCCCCAGCATTTT | CASSSAGFQPQHF
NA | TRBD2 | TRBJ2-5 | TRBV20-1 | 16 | TGCAGTGCTAGGAGATTTTTGACTAGCGGACAAGAGACCCAGTACTTC | CSARRFLTSGQETQYF
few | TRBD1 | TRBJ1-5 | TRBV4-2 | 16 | TGTGCCAGCAGCCCCGGGACAGGGCTTTCCAATCAGCCCCAGCATTTT | CASSPGTGLSNQPQHF
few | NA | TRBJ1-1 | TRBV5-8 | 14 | TGTGCCAGCAGCCGACCCGGGTGGGGCACTGAAGCTTTCTTT | CASSRPGWGTEAFF